One sample yielded the 12 T cell receptor beta chains listed below, sequenced in a study of blood T cell repertoires in COVID-19. Profiling relied on immunoSEQ multiplex PCR, and the TCRdb table lists in-frame clones only, not all of them. The sample carries 300,000 or so clones, around 88% recorded once. Sequencing was performed on peripheral blood. Source of these receptors: a woman aged 25 to 39 who had recovered from COVID-19.

The V gene is TRBV7-2, the J gene TRBJ2-7; a weak D match, TRBD1 (6 bases). The V end lost 5 bases, the J end lost 2 bases, and 10 bases lay between the germline ends. This CDR3 is 13 amino acids long. Per germline, CDR1 SGHTA and CDR2 FQGNSA. The DNA of the CDR3 is TGTGCCAGCAGCCCGAGACAGGCCTACGAGCAGTACTTC. It is translated as CASSPRQAYEQYF.

The table lists this clone with a few counts. The chain has TRBV7-9 and TRBJ2-7; TRBD1 aligns across 7 bases. The CDR3 length is 16 residues. In germline, CDR1 is SEHNR, CDR2 FQNEAQ (reference sequence). J gave up 1 base and V 6 bases, and 12 bases lay outside the gene matches. In DNA, the CDR3 is TGTGCCAGCAGGTTAACGGCAGGGGGATTTTCCTACGAGCAGTACTTC. This encodes CASRLTAGGFSYEQYF.

The rearrangement uses TRBV5-1 and TRBJ2-3; 8 nucleotides align to TRBD2. This CDR3 contains 16 residues. Germline CDR1 and CDR2: SGHRS and YFSETQ. The trim removed 1 base at V and 0 bases at J, leaving 4 bases unmatched. CDR3 in amino acids: CASSLRASGSTDTQYF. As DNA, the CDR3 is TGCGCCAGCAGCTTGAGGGCTAGCGGGAGCACAGATACGCAGTATTTT.

V usage is TRBV4-3 and J usage is TRBJ2-7; 10 bases are a match to TRBD2. Germline V gene sequence: CDR1 LGHNA, CDR2 YSLEER. The ends lost 2 bases at V and 2 bases at J; junction bases unmatched: 15. The CDR3 is made up of 19 amino acids. For the CDR3, the DNA is TGCGCCAGCAGCCAAAAATTTAGCGGGGGGCGGTCCATCCCCTACGAGCAGTACTTC. Residues: CASSQKFSGGRSIPYEQYF.

V usage is TRBV18 and J usage is TRBJ1-1; tentatively, D is TRBD1 (5 bases). Germline V gene data show CDR1 as KGHSH and CDR2 as LQKENI. The V gene lost 3 bases and the J gene lost 4 bases, with 9 bases spanning the gap. The CDR3 length is 13 residues. CDR3 sequence reads: CASSPGLTTEAFF. In DNA, the CDR3 is TGTGCCAGCTCACCGGGACTTACCACTGAAGCTTTCTTT.

The CDR3 nucleotides read TGTGCCAGCAGCTTACTGAGCGGGGGCCACGAAAACATTCAGTACTTC. It encodes CASSLLSGGHENIQYF. The rearrangement joins TRBV7-2 to TRBJ2-4, with 8 bases identical to TRBD2. V lost 2 bases, J lost 5 bases, and 8 bases stayed unmatched. This CDR3 region has 16 residues. CDR1 and CDR2 (germline): SGHTA, FQGNSA.

The chain recombines TRBV9 with TRBJ1-1, with TRBD1 matching over 9 bases. There are 15 residues in the CDR3. The germline V gene has CDR1 SGDLS and CDR2 YYNGEE. The trim removed 0 bases at V and 4 bases at J, leaving 4 bases unmatched. CDR3 sequence reads: CASSVAGQGGTEAFF. Written as DNA, the CDR3 is TGTGCCAGCAGCGTAGCGGGACAGGGAGGCACTGAAGCTTTCTTT.

The chain has TRBV7-2 and TRBJ1-2, with D uncertain. With 1 base removed from V and 4 bases from J, the gap between germline ends came to 16 bases. The germline CDR1 and CDR2 sequences are SGHTA and FQGNSA. The CDR3 has 16 residues. CDR3 protein: CASSLVEVVGAYGYTF. As DNA, the CDR3 is TGTGCCAGCAGCTTAGTAGAGGTTGTCGGTGCCTATGGCTACACCTTC. The complete variable domain, with remaining parts taken from reference TRBV7-2 and TRBJ1-2, reads GAGVSQSPSNKVTEKGKDVELRCDPISGHTALYWYRQSLGQGLEFLIYFQGNSAPDKSGLPSDRFSAERTGGSVSTLTIQRTQQEDSAVYLCASSLVEVVGAYGYTFGSGTRLTVV.

This clone was counted once. This chain uses TRBV11-3 with TRBJ2-2; no clear D. This CDR3 is built from 14 residues. Per germline, CDR1 SGHNT and CDR2 YENEEA. V lost 1 base and J 8 bases, leaving 11 bases between the germline ends. In nucleotides, the CDR3 is TGTGCCAGCAGCTTAGGAGCCCTGAGTGGGGAGCTGTTTTTT. This gives the protein CASSLGALSGELFF.

V gene TRBV2 combines with J gene TRBJ1-4; tentatively, D is TRBD1 (5 bases). The CDR3 runs to 14 residues. The germline CDR1 and CDR2 sequences are SNHLY and FYNNEI. V lost 10 bases to trimming and J lost 0 bases, with 12 bases between them. The CDR3 loop is CATHRQTTNEKLFF. The CDR3 bases are TGTGCCACCCATCGACAGACAACTAATGAAAAACTGTTTTTT.

This clone was counted a few times. The J gene is TRBJ1-5, the V gene TRBV4-1; TRBD1 aligns across 10 bases. The germline V gene encodes CDR1 MGHRA and CDR2 YSYEKL. The length of the CDR3 is 15 residues. V lost 4 bases, J lost 5 bases, and 5 bases stayed unmatched. The CDR3 region has the DNA TGCGCCAGCAGCCCGCTTGGACAGGGGGATCAGCCCCAGCATTTT. Encoded protein: CASSPLGQGDQPQHF.

The chain uses TRBV4-1 and TRBJ2-2, with 11 positions matching TRBD1. Losses at the gene ends were 0 bases for V and 6 bases for J; bases not matched to a gene: 6. The CDR3 runs to 17 residues. Germline V gene data show CDR1 as MGHRA and CDR2 as YSYEKL. The CDR3 protein is CASSQDYRTGGPGELFF. DNA for the CDR3: TGCGCCAGCAGCCAAGATTACAGGACAGGGGGCCCCGGGGAGCTGTTTTTT.